These 14 T cell receptor beta chains originate from one sample sequenced in a study of memory CD4+ T cells and cytomegalovirus serostatus. Single viable CD3+CD4+CD8-CD45RO+ cells were sorted as the memory CD4+ T cells. Clones were read by immunoSEQ multiplex PCR, and TCRdb kept only the in-frame ones, dropping some. The data show approximately 49,000 clones, 60% to 85% seen once. Source material: memory CD4+ T cells from blood. Receptors originate from an adult in good health and CMV-seronegative.

V gene TRBV7-6 combines with J gene TRBJ2-5, with D hard to call. Per germline, CDR1 SGHVS and CDR2 FNYEAQ. The CDR3 extends over 13 amino acids. The ends were cut back, 5 bases at V and 6 bases at J, with 13 bases in the middle. In DNA form, the CDR3 reads TGTGCCAGCAGCCTACCCGTTCTAAAGACCCAGTACTTC. Translating it yields CASSLPVLKTQYF. The full variable domain, rest sourced from reference TRBV7-6 and TRBJ2-5, is GAGVSQSPRYKVTKRGQDVALRCDPISGHVSLYWYRQALGQGPEFLTYFNYEAQQDKSGLPNDRFSAERPEGSISTLTIQRTEQRDSAMYRCASSLPVLKTQYFGPGTRLLVL.

This clone was seen once. The V gene is TRBV6-1, the J gene TRBJ2-3; the match to TRBD2 covers 9 bases. V lost 7 bases and J lost 2; bases outside the gene matches: 7. This CDR3 is 15 amino acids long. Germline V gene lookup returns CDR1 MNHNS and CDR2 SASEGT. The CDR3 loop is CASMGRGGPTDTQYF. In DNA, the CDR3 is TGTGCCAGCATGGGGCGGGGGGGCCCCACAGATACGCAGTATTTT.

V is TRBV15 and J is TRBJ2-7, with D hard to call. Germline assignment: CDR1 LNHNV and CDR2 YYDKDF (reference sequence). Trimming left V 0 bases short and J 2 bases short, with 11 bases between. This CDR3 contains 15 residues. The CDR3 coding sequence is TGTGCCACCAGCAGAGAAAAGGGCCTCACCTACGAGCAGTACTTC. Translation gives CATSREKGLTYEQYF.

This chain connects TRBV7-9 to TRBJ1-4; the D is unclear. Germline CDR1 reads SEHNR; CDR2 reads FQNEAQ (reference sequence). V lost 0 bases, J lost 14 bases, and 13 bases lay in between. CDR3 length equals 13 residues. CDR3 coding DNA: TGTGCCAGCAGCTTAGCCGGGTCCACGCTGCTGTTTTTT. As protein: CASSLAGSTLLFF.

The V and J genes are TRBV5-4 and TRBJ1-4; D is undetermined. With 0 bases removed from V and 1 base from J, the gap between germline ends came to 7 bases. CDR3 length: 15 residues. Germline CDR1 reads SGHNT; CDR2 reads YYREEE (reference sequence). The CDR3 region is CASSLGSGTNEKLFF. CDR3 DNA: TGTGCCAGCAGCTTGGGGTCCGGAACTAATGAAAAACTGTTTTTT.

The CDR3 here is CASSLGVLPGNTIYF. For the CDR3, the DNA is TGTGCCAGCAGCTTAGGGGTACTCCCTGGAAACACCATATATTTT. The chain carries TRBV13 and TRBJ1-3; D is ambiguous. V was trimmed by 0 bases and J by 2 bases, leaving 8 bases between them. The CDR3 loop spans 15 amino acids. CDR1 is PRHDT and CDR2 is FYEKMQ in the germline V gene (reference sequence).

With regard to this clone: One end of the junction varies from germline; a read error may be responsible. The chain uses TRBV6-1 and TRBJ2-4; TRBD1 matches at 7 bases. Per the germline V gene, CDR1 is MNHNS and CDR2 is SASEGT. The CDR3 is 14 residues long. For the CDR3, the DNA is TGTGCCAGCAGGGAAGGGGGCCTAAAAAACATTCAGTACTTC. Translation gives CASREGGLKNIQYF.

This clone was seen once. The chain uses TRBV4-3 and TRBJ1-4, with TRBD1 matching over 7 bases. This CDR3 is built from 17 residues. The V gene end was trimmed by 1 base and the J gene end by 6 bases; junction bases not matched to a gene: 11. Germline CDR1 reads LGHNA; CDR2 reads YSLEER. The CDR3 DNA reads as TGCGCCAGCAGCCAAGCTTCCACCGGGACAGCCCATGAAAAACTGTTTTTT. It encodes CASSQASTGTAHEKLFF.

V usage is TRBV7-3 and J usage is TRBJ2-3, with 10 nucleotides matching TRBD2. Looked up from germline, CDR1 is SGHTA and CDR2 is FQGTGA. The V and J ends lost 3 bases and 2 bases, in that order; junction bases with no gene match: 2. This CDR3 is 15 amino acids long. CDR3 nucleotide sequence: TGTGCCAGCAGCTTCCTAGCGGGGGCCACAGATACGCAGTATTTT. Its translation is CASSFLAGATDTQYF.

This chain links TRBV7-8 with TRBJ2-3; tentatively, D is TRBD1 (6 bases). Germline loops: CDR1 SGHVS, CDR2 FQNEAQ. The CDR3 is 15 amino acids. The germline V and J ends were trimmed by 1 base and 9 bases, with 17 bases remaining between them. The CDR3 spells CASSLVSGVGRTQYF. The CDR3 DNA sequence: TGTGCCAGCAGCTTAGTGTCAGGGGTAGGGAGAACGCAGTATTTT. Supplemented by reference TRBV7-8 and TRBJ2-3, the full variable domain reads GAGVSQSPRYKVAKRGQDVALRCDPISGHVSLFWYQQALGQGPEFLTYFQNEAQLDKSGLPSDRFFAERPEGSVSTLKIQRTQQEDSAVYLCASSLVSGVGRTQYFGPGTRLTVL.

The rearrangement joins TRBV9 to TRBJ2-2, with no clear D. The CDR3 contains 13 residues. Trimming pared 4 bases from V and 7 bases from J, leaving 11 bases between. From germline, CDR1 is SGDLS and CDR2 YYNGEE. CDR3 sequence reads: CASSQSWVGELFF. As DNA, the CDR3 is TGTGCCAGCAGCCAGTCTTGGGTCGGGGAGCTGTTTTTT.

The chain recombines TRBV11-2 with TRBJ1-3, with D hard to call. Germline CDR1 reads SGHAT; CDR2 reads FQNNGV. This CDR3 is 15 amino acids long. The V end lost 4 bases, the J end lost 4 bases, and 14 bases lay between the germline ends. For the CDR3, the DNA is TGTGCCAGCAGCTCTTCGGACGCTGGGGGAAACACCATATATTTT. It encodes CASSSSDAGGNTIYF.

The V call is TRBV5-1, the J call TRBJ1-1; 9 bases fit TRBD1. This CDR3 is 16 amino acids long. V dropped 0 bases and J dropped 4; count of bases not matched to a gene: 7. In germline, CDR1 is SGHRS, CDR2 YFSETQ. The chain's CDR3 is CASSLALTGGGTEAFF. The CDR3 nucleotides read TGCGCCAGCAGCTTGGCCCTGACAGGGGGAGGCACTGAAGCTTTCTTT.

This clone appeared a single time. The V call is TRBV27, the J call TRBJ2-3; possibly TRBD1 for D (5 bases). Germline V gives CDR1 MNHEY, CDR2 SMNVEV (reference sequence). Trimming left V 7 bases short and J 2 bases short, with 16 bases between. CDR3 length equals 15 residues. The CDR3 DNA follows: TGTGCCAGCAAGCCAGGGCTTAGGTCCACAGATACGCAGTATTTT. It encodes CASKPGLRSTDTQYF.